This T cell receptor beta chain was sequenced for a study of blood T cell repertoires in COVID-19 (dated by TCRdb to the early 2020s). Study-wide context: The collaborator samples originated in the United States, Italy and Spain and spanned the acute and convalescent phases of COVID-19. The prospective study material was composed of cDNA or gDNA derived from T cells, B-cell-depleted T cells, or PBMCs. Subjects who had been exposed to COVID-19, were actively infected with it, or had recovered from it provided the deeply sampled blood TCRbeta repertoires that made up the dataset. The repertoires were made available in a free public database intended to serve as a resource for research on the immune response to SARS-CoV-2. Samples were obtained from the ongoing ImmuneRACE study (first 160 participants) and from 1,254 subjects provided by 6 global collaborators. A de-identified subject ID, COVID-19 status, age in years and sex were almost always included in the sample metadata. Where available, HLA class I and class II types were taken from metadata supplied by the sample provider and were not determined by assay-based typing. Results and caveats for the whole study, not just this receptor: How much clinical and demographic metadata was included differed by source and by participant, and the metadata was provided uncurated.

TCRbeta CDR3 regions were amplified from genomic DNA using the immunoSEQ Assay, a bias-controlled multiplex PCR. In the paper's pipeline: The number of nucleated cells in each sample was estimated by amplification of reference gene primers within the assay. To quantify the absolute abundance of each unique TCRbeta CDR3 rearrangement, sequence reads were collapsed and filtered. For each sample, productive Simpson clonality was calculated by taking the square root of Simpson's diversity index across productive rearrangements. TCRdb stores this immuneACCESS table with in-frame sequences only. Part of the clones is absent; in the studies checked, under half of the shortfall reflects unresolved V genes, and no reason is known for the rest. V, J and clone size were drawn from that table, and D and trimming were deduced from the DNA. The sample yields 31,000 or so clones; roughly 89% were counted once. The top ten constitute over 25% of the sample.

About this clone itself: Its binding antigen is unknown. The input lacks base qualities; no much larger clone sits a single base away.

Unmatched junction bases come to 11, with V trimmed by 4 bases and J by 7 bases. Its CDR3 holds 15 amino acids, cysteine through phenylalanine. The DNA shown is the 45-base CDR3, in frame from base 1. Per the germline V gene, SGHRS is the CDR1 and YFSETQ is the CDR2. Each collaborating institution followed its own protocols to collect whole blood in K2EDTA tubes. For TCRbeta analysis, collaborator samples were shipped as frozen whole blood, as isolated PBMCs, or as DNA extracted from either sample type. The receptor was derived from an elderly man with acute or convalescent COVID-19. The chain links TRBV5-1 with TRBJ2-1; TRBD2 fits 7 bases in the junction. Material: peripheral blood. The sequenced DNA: TGCGCCAGCAGCCCCACGGACGGGAGGAAGAATGAGCAGTTCTTC. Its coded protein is CASSPTDGRKNEQFF.